The clone carrying this T cell receptor (beta chain) appeared a few times. This sample is part of a study of T cell repertoires in cytomegalovirus infection. Using its own MiXCR run on the reads, TCRdb lists one record per CDR3 protein. Counted here are just under 550,000 distinct CDR3 sequences, approximately 26% occurring once; the ten biggest clones make up roughly an eighth. With 7 bases removed from V and 4 bases from J, the gap between germline ends came to 16 bases. Looked up from germline, CDR1 is SNHLY and CDR2 is FYNNEI. The CDR3 sequence is 15 residues long. The sequence came from a human donor in good health (CMV status not recorded). Some clones in this sample may be carry-over from other donors' samples. The specimen was PBMCs. This chain joins TRBV2 and TRBJ2-2; the D gene is possibly TRBD2 (5 bases). CDR3 sequence (DNA): TGTGCCAGCACCGAAGAGGGCAGCAGCACCGGGGAGCTGTTTTTT. It is translated as CASTEEGSSTGELFF.